This T cell receptor (beta chain) was sequenced for a study of Ad26.COV2.S vaccination and SARS-CoV-2 variants. Study-level information: Recipients of Ad26.COV2.S got it intramuscularly, once or twice 56 days apart.

CDR1 SGHTS and CDR2 YDEGEE come from the germline V gene. This CDR3 spans 15 amino acids. Trimming shortened V by 4 bases and J by 0 bases, and 10 bases separated the two germline ends. Treatment defined: 15 to 20 received Ad26.COV2.S at low or high dose, single or two shots; 5 received placebo; per-sample allocation not given. Sampling happened 63 days after the first vaccine or placebo injection. Only in-frame clones appear in the TCRdb table, and some are missing; sequencing was by immunoSEQ multiplex PCR. The profile shows hundreds of thousands of clones, around 89% of them singletons. This specimen consisted of peripheral blood, obtained in a trial of Ad26.COV2.S vaccine versus placebo. The source of this sequence is a person between 18 and 59 years old who received the Ad26.COV2.S COVID-19 vaccine or a placebo. The chain couples TRBV5-8 to TRBJ2-2; possibly TRBD2 for D (5 bases). The CDR3 coding sequence is TGTGCCAGCAGCCGGGGTCAGGCGAACACCGGGGAGCTGTTTTTT. It translates to CASSRGQANTGELFF.